This T cell receptor (beta chain) was sequenced for a study of T cell repertoires in cytomegalovirus infection. Background on the study: It was the public TCR beta signatures that indicated both CMV infection and matching HLA type.

The germline V gene encodes CDR1 LGHDT and CDR2 YNNKEL (reference sequence). V shed 9 bases and J 4 bases; nucleotides not matched to a gene: 4. The CDR3 covers 12 residues. General study points: Identification of carriers of CMV plus the relevant HLA was performed using cumulative public TCR beta family frequency. The ex vivo response was dominated by HLA-C-restricted CMV-specific TCR beta clonotypes.

TCRdb called the reads again in MiXCR, with one record for every CDR3 protein. The profile shows 490,000 or so distinct CDR3 sequences, 11% of them singletons. A remark on this clonotype: The target antigen is unknown.

The chain is built from TRBV3-1 and TRBJ2-3; 7 positions agree with TRBD2. The sequence came from a human donor in good health (CMV status not recorded). Some clones in this sample may be carry-over from other donors' samples. Sample: PBMCs. CDR3 nucleotide sequence: TGTGCCAGTGGCGGGAGCCCAGATACGCAGTATTTT. Translation: CASGGSPDTQYF.